The T cell receptor beta chain described here comes from a study of T cells of healthy individuals. This CDR3 comprises 16 residues. Germline V CDR1 and CDR2: SGHDT, YYEEEE. Trimming took 0 bases from V and 2 from J; bases not matched to a gene: 0. TCRdb recomputed calls from the 5' RACE reads with MiXCR, one row per CDR3 protein. This table holds 60,000 to 70,000 distinct CDR3 sequences, around 16% found once. The clonotype comes from a human donor in good health. The chain is built from TRBV5-6 and TRBJ2-2; 11 bases are a match to TRBD2. The chain's CDR3 is CASSLGLAGNTGELFF. CDR3 coding DNA: TGTGCCAGCAGCTTGGGACTAGCGGGAAACACCGGGGAGCTGTTTTTT.